The T cell receptor beta chain under discussion was sequenced for a study of T cell clones after liver transplantation (dated by TCRdb to about 2019). Describing the broader study: ITN030ST, the source of the samples, was a randomized trial that attempted immunosuppression withdrawal within 2 years of liver transplantation. Until randomization at 12-24 months post-transplant, subjects were given standard immunosuppression, with no induction therapy. Tolerance was defined as complete immunosuppression withdrawal for at least one year with no rise in liver enzymes beyond twice the upper limit of normal. Donor-reactive T cell clones were identified by TCRbeta sequencing after a pre-transplant mixed lymphocyte reaction and then tracked in post-transplant blood. Blood samples were collected pre-transplant, pre-randomization before withdrawal, and post-randomization after either full withdrawal or failed withdrawal. Three of the eight recipients were HCV-positive; the others were transplanted for non-autoimmune, non-viral indications. The study cohort included 8 liver transplant recipients, of whom 3 were classified as tolerant and 5 as non-tolerant. As an antigen-independent comparator for donor-reactive sequences, third party-reactive TCRbeta sequences were also identified from pre-transplant MLRs.

Note on this clone: Its antigen is unknown. Nothing much larger sits one base from this clone, and base qualities are not available.

There are 17 amino acids in the CDR3, from cysteine to phenylalanine inclusive. Of all the DNA, just the CDR3 is kept, 51 bases in frame from base 1. A distance of 12 bases separates the germline ends of V and J, which lose 0 bases and 0 bases respectively. Taken from the germline V gene, the CDR1 and CDR2 loops are LGHNT and FRNRAP. High-throughput TCRbeta CDR3 sequencing of frozen genomic DNA was performed by immunoSEQ, with PCR amplification, mapping, bias correction and internal controls included. As for how the authors treated the data: Productive rearrangements were kept, and unique TCRbeta sequences were defined by CDR3 nucleotide sequence plus V and J gene. For a sequence to be called donor-reactive, it needed a frequency of at least 0.01% and at least 5-fold expansion in CFSE-low cells compared with unstimulated pre-transplant cells. To ensure at least 90% detection power, minimum frequency thresholds were set for each subject based on that subject's lowest-template unstimulated sample. Repertoire turnover was measured by Jensen-Shannon divergence between the top 1000 TCRbeta sequences post- and pre-transplant. Two-sided Fisher's exact tests were used to test for changes in the detection of donor-reactive sequences. The clones in this table, taken by TCRdb from immuneACCESS, are in-frame only. Not every clone is retained; where verified, under half of the shortfall comes from an unresolved V gene, and the cause of the rest is unknown. The DNA gave D and trimming, while V, J and clone size come from that table. Present in this sample are 7,000 or so clones, 70% of which were seen just once. The ten largest clones represent around 24% of the sample.

What the work shows at the level of the full study, not this receptor alone: Donor-reactive sequences declined more than third party-reactive ones, suggesting partial antigen-specific deletion unrelated to withdrawal success. Low numbers of available donor cells limited the measurable donor-reactive repertoire in a couple of subjects. Circulating donor-reactive CD4 TCRbeta sequences fell significantly post-transplant in most of the 8 subjects, irrespective of tolerance or HCV status. The conclusions were preliminary, being limited by small, heterogeneous patient numbers and by non-standardized post-transplant time points. When repertoire turnover was taken into account, detection of donor-reactive sequences was significantly reduced in 7 of 8 subjects for CD4 and in 8 of 8 subjects for CD8. Because allograft tissue specimens were not available, migration of donor-reactive T cells into the graft, rather than deletion, may have occurred.

The time point tag for this specimen amounts to: pre-transplant. Unstimulated PBMCs, after thawing, were stained for CD3, CD4 and CD8 and then FACS-sorted into CD3+CD4+ and CD3+CD8+ populations. All 8 studied subjects were randomized to withdrawal of immunosuppression. The Qiagen DNeasy Blood and Tissue Kit was used to isolate genomic DNA. This TCR was sampled from a human donor who received a liver transplant. The sample consisted of CD8+ T cells from blood, taken before liver transplant. The rearrangement combines TRBV12-5 with TRBJ2-1; TRBD2 is a weak D gene call, 6 bases matching. The DNA sequence is TGTGCTAGTGGTTTGGTAGGGGACTTAAGCTCCTACAATGAGCAGTTCTTC. Its protein reads: CASGLVGDLSSYNEQFF.